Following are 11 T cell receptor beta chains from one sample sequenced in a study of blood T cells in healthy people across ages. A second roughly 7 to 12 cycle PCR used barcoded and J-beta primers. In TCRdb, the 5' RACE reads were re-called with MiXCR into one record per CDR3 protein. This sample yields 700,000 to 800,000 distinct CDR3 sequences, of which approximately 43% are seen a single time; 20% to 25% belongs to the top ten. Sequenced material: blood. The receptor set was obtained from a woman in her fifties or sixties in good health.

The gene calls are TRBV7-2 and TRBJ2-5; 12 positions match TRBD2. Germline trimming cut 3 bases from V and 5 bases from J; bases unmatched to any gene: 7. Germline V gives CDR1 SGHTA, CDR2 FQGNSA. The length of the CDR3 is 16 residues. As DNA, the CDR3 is TGTGCCAGCAGCTTCCCCCGGACTAGCGGGATGGAGACCCAGTACTTC. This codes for CASSFPRTSGMETQYF.

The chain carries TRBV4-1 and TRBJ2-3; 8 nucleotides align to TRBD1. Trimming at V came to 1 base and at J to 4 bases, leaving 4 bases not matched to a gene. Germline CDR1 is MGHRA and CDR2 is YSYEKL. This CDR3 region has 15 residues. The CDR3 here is CASSQGQGPPDTQYF. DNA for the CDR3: TGCGCCAGCAGCCAAGGACAGGGGCCCCCAGATACGCAGTATTTT.

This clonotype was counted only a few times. The CDR3 is CASSFRLNIPNTGELFF. The CDR3 DNA follows: TGTGCCAGCAGCTTTCGACTTAATATTCCGAACACCGGGGAGCTGTTTTTT. The chain links TRBV5-5 to TRBJ2-2; D not resolved. Per the germline V gene, CDR1 is SGHKS and CDR2 is YYEKEE (reference sequence). The CDR3 runs 17 residues. V lost 2 bases, J lost 0 bases, and 14 bases lay in between. Variable domain in full (rest from reference TRBV5-5 and TRBJ2-2): DAGVTQSPTHLIKTRGQQVTLRCSPISGHKSVSWYQQVLGQGPQFIFQYYEKEERGRGNFPDRFSARQFPNYSSELNVNALLLGDSALYLCASSFRLNIPNTGELFFGEGSRLTVL.

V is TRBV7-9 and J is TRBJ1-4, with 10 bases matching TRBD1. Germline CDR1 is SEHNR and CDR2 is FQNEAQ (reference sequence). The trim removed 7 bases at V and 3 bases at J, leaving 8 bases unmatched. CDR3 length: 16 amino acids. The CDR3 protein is CASTQGQGRPNEKLFF. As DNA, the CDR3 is TGTGCCAGCACCCAGGGACAGGGGCGACCTAATGAAAAACTGTTTTTT.

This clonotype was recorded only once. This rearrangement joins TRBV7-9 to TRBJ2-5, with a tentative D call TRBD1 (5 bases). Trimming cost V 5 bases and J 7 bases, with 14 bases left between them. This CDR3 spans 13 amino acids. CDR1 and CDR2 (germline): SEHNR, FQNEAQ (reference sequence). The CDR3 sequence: CASSTLGEGTQYF. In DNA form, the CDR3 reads TGTGCCAGCAGCACTCTAGGGGAAGGGACCCAGTACTTC.

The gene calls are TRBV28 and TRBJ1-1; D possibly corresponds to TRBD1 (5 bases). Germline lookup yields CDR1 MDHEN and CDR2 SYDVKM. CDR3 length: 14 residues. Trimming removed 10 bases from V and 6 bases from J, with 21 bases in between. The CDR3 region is CATARVQDPPEAFF. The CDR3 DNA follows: TGTGCCACCGCCAGGGTGCAGGACCCTCCTGAAGCTTTCTTT. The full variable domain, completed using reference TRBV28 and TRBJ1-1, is DVKVTQSSRYLVKRTGEKVFLECVQDMDHENMFWYRQDPGLGLRLIYFSYDVKMKEKGDIPEGYSVSREKKERFSLILESASTNQTSMYLCATARVQDPPEAFFGQGTRLTVV.

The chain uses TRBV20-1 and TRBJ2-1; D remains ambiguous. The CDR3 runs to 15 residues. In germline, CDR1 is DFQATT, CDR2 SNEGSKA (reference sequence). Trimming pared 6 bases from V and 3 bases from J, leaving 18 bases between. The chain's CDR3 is CSALLWGRSYNEQFF. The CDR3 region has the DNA TGCAGTGCCCTGTTATGGGGAAGAAGCTACAATGAGCAGTTCTTC.

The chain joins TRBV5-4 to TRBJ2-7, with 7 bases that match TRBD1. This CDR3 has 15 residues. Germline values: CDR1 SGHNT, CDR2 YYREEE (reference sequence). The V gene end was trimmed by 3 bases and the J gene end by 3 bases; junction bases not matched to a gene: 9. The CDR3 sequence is CASSWGTEAFYEQYF. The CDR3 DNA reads TGTGCCAGCAGCTGGGGGACAGAGGCTTTCTACGAGCAGTACTTC.

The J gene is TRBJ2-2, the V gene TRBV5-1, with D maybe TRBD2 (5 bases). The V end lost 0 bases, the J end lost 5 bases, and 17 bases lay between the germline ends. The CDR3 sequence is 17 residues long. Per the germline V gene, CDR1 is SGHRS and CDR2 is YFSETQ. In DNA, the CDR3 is TGCGCCAGCAGCTTGGCTGGACTCCGGTATGAGACCGGGGAGCTGTTTTTT. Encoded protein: CASSLAGLRYETGELFF.

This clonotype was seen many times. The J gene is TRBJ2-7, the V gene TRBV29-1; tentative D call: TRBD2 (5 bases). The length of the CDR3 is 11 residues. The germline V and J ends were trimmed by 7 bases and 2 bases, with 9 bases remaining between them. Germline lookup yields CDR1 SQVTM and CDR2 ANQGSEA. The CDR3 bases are TGCAGCGGTAGCGTGGCCTACGAGCAGTACTTC. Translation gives CSGSVAYEQYF.

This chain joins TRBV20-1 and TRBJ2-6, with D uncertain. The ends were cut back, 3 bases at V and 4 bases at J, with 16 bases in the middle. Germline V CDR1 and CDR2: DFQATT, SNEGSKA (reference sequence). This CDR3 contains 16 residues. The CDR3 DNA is TGCAGTGCTAGCCGAAATAAGGGATCCGGGGCCAACGTCCTGACTTTC. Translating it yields CSASRNKGSGANVLTF.